This entry lists 9 T cell receptor beta chains sequenced from one sample in a study of T-cell reconstitution after alpha-beta-depleted transplantation in children. Unique molecular identifiers featured in how the TCRbeta library was prepared. TCRdb independently ran MiXCR on the PCR reads; one entry per CDR3 protein. The repertoire holds around 480,000 distinct CDR3 sequences, with about 30% as singletons. The material sequenced was PBMCs from the stem cell graft donor, taken from the stem cell graft. These receptors all come from a human donor who donated a stem cell graft to a child with aplastic anemia.

This clonotype was detected only a few times. The rearrangement links TRBV5-5 to TRBJ2-4; D is unresolved. Germline loops: CDR1 SGHKS, CDR2 YYEKEE (reference sequence). This CDR3 spans 16 amino acids. V was pared by 0 bases and J by 0 bases, with 10 bases between. The chain's CDR3 is CASSLVLQLAKNIQYF. The DNA of the CDR3 is TGTGCCAGCAGCTTGGTCCTACAATTAGCCAAAAACATTCAGTACTTC. Drawing the rest from reference TRBV5-5 and TRBJ2-4, the complete variable domain is DAGVTQSPTHLIKTRGQQVTLRCSPISGHKSVSWYQQVLGQGPQFIFQYYEKEERGRGNFPDRFSARQFPNYSSELNVNALLLGDSALYLCASSLVLQLAKNIQYFGAGTRLSVL.

The table lists this clonotype with a few counts. V gene TRBV7-9 combines with J gene TRBJ2-3, with D unresolved. From germline, CDR1 is SEHNR and CDR2 FQNEAQ (reference sequence). V lost 5 bases and J 0 bases, leaving 12 bases between the germline ends. This CDR3 region has 15 residues. For the CDR3, the DNA is TGTGCCAGCAGCCGCCTCGGCCAGAGCACAGATACGCAGTATTTT. This codes for CASSRLGQSTDTQYF.

The genes are TRBV6-2 or TRBV6-3 and TRBJ2-7; 7 nucleotides line up with TRBD1. V was clipped by 2 bases and J by 3 bases; unmatched bases: 10. CDR3 length equals 16 residues. Germline CDR1 reads MNHEY; CDR2 reads SVGEGT. The CDR3 protein is CASSYGISTGSYEQYF. The CDR3 coding sequence is TGTGCCAGCAGTTACGGCATATCGACAGGGAGCTACGAGCAGTACTTC.

The chain employs TRBV5-4 and TRBJ2-1; TRBD1 matches at 9 bases. The V segment lost 3 bases and the J segment 7 bases; nucleotides outside the gene matches: 8. The CDR3 consists of 15 residues. The germline gives CDR1 SGHNT, CDR2 YYREEE (reference sequence). In DNA, the CDR3 is TGTGCCAGCAGCTCACGGGACAGGGTGTCGAATGAGCAGTTCTTC. This translates into CASSSRDRVSNEQFF.

V usage is TRBV20-1 and J usage is TRBJ2-5; 12 positions agree with TRBD1. V dropped 7 bases and J dropped 5; count of bases not matched to a gene: 8. CDR3 length: 14 amino acids. CDR1 is DFQATT and CDR2 is SNEGSKA in the germline V gene (reference sequence). CDR3 in amino acids: CSGTGQGASETQYF. The CDR3 DNA is TGCAGTGGAACGGGACAGGGGGCTTCTGAGACCCAGTACTTC.

This sequence joins TRBV6-1 and TRBJ2-1, with 7 bases matching TRBD2. Germline lookup yields CDR1 MNHNS and CDR2 SASEGT. V lost 5 bases and J lost 6; bases outside the gene matches: 13. The CDR3 runs 16 residues. CDR3 loop: CASSPLSGKRGNEQFF. CDR3 nucleotide sequence: TGTGCCAGCAGTCCTCTAAGCGGGAAGCGTGGCAATGAGCAGTTCTTC.

This chain uses TRBV15 with TRBJ2-7; D is uncertain. Germline assignment: CDR1 LNHNV and CDR2 YYDKDF (reference sequence). The germline V and J ends were trimmed by 0 bases and 3 bases, with 15 bases remaining between them. This CDR3 has 16 amino acids. CDR3 region: CATSRDPMSLGYEQYV. In DNA form, the CDR3 reads TGTGCCACCAGCAGAGACCCGATGTCGCTTGGCTACGAGCAGTACGTC.

This rearrangement joins TRBV6-2 or TRBV6-3 to TRBJ2-1; D gene ambiguous. V lost 5 bases and J lost 0, with 11 bases in between. The CDR3 covers 15 residues. Germline assignment: CDR1 MNHEY and CDR2 SVGEGT. CDR3: CASSPLNPSYNEQFF. CDR3 nucleotide sequence: TGTGCCAGCAGTCCCCTTAATCCCTCCTACAATGAGCAGTTCTTC.

This chain uses TRBV18 with TRBJ1-3, with a possible D match to TRBD1 (5 bases). CDR3 length: 15 residues. Looked up from germline, CDR1 is KGHSH and CDR2 is LQKENI. V was cut by 1 base and J by 1 base, with 8 bases left in between. The CDR3 sequence is CASSPLAGSGNTIYF. In nucleotides, the CDR3 is TGTGCCAGCTCACCACTGGCAGGGTCTGGAAACACCATATATTTT.